Below are 9 T cell receptor beta chains sequenced from a single sample in a study of blood T cell repertoires in COVID-19. Method: immunoSEQ multiplex PCR; TCRdb's copy keeps in-frame clones and lacks some. The profile shows some 97,000 clones, roughly 90% of them singletons. The sample taken for sequencing was peripheral blood. These receptors came from a man in his 60s with acute or convalescent COVID-19.

The rearrangement uses TRBV21-1 and TRBJ1-1; the table's TRBD1 call for D was not verified on the DNA. TRBV21-1 is labeled a pseudogene. This CDR3 is built from 16 residues. The CDR3 here is CASSKAEGQGGTEAFF. As DNA, the CDR3 is TGTGCCAGCAGCAAAGCTGAGGGACAGGGAGGCACTGAAGCTTTCTTT.

V usage is TRBV30 and J usage is TRBJ1-4; tentatively, D is TRBD1 (5 bases). Germline V CDR1 and CDR2: GTSNPN, SVGIG (reference sequence). With 2 bases removed from V and 8 bases from J, the gap between germline ends came to 18 bases. CDR3 size: 15 residues. The CDR3 here is CAWSIQRGGVEKLFF. CDR3 nucleotide sequence: TGTGCCTGGAGTATTCAGCGGGGAGGGGTGGAAAAACTGTTTTTT. Together with reference TRBV30 and TRBJ1-4, the CDR3 gives the full variable domain: SQTIHQWPATLVQPVGSPLSLECTVEGTSNPNLYWYRQAAGRGLQLLFYSVGIGQISSEVPQNLSASRPQDRQFILSSKKLLLSDSGFYLCAWSIQRGGVEKLFFGSGTQLSVL.

The J gene is TRBJ1-5, the V gene TRBV28, with 8 positions matching TRBD1. Germline V gene data show CDR1 as MDHEN and CDR2 as SYDVKM. V was pared by 7 bases and J by 1 base, with 9 bases of the junction left unmatched. This CDR3 is built from 16 residues. This chain's CDR3 is CASTSRRGLSNQPQHF. In nucleotides, the CDR3 is TGTGCCAGCACCTCCCGCAGGGGGCTAAGCAATCAGCCCCAGCATTTT.

This clone was observed a single time. The chain couples TRBV28 to TRBJ2-5; possibly TRBD1 for D (6 bases). V lost 5 bases and J lost 0, with 16 bases in between. Germline CDR1 MDHEN, CDR2 SYDVKM. CDR3 length: 16 amino acids. This chain's CDR3 is CASSHGQIPYQETQYF. The DNA of the CDR3 is TGTGCCAGCAGTCACGGACAGATACCGTACCAAGAGACCCAGTACTTC.

The genes are TRBV11-2 and TRBJ2-1, with TRBD2 matching 8 bases. V lost 2 bases to trimming and J lost 3 bases; unmatched junction nucleotides: 9. CDR3 length: 17 amino acids. Germline CDR1 and CDR2: SGHAT and FQNNGV. This CDR3 reads CASSLRGGLAGYNEQFF. In nucleotides, the CDR3 is TGTGCCAGCAGCTTAAGGGGGGGGCTAGCGGGCTACAATGAGCAGTTCTTC.

This clone has more than one count but fewer than ten. The rearrangement links TRBV6-6 to TRBJ1-5, with D maybe TRBD1 (5 bases). This CDR3 contains 12 residues. The ends were cut back, 8 bases at V and 4 bases at J, with 9 bases in the middle. Germline CDR1 and CDR2: MNHNY and SVGAGI (reference sequence). CDR3 loop: CASARQNQPQHF. CDR3 DNA: TGTGCCAGCGCCAGACAGAATCAGCCCCAGCATTTT.

For this clone: Within the sample, other DNA sequences also encode this same CDR3. CDR3 nucleotides: TGTGCCAGCAGCTCCCGGGACAGGGCCCATAATGAAAAACTGTTTTTT. Translating it yields CASSSRDRAHNEKLFF. V and J are TRBV11-2 and TRBJ1-4, with 9 bases fitting TRBD1. Looked up from germline, CDR1 is SGHAT and CDR2 is FQNNGV. Unmatched junction bases numbered 7, after V lost 4 bases and J lost 4 bases. CDR3 length equals 16 residues.

V usage is TRBV12-3 or TRBV12-4 and J usage is TRBJ2-7; D ambiguous. V lost 6 bases to trimming and J lost 1 base, with 4 bases between them. The CDR3 covers 11 residues. The DNA of the CDR3 is TGTGCCAGCAGGTATTCCTACGAGCAGTACTTC. As protein: CASRYSYEQYF.

The chain employs TRBV24-1 and TRBJ2-7; TRBD2 matches 7 bases. Germline V gene data show CDR1 as KGHDR and CDR2 as SFDVKD. CDR3 length: 14 residues. Trimming cost V 5 bases and J 2 bases; bases outside gene matches: 5. CDR3 sequence: CATSAGGATYEQYF. Here the CDR3 DNA reads TGTGCCACCAGTGCGGGGGGAGCCACCTACGAGCAGTACTTC.